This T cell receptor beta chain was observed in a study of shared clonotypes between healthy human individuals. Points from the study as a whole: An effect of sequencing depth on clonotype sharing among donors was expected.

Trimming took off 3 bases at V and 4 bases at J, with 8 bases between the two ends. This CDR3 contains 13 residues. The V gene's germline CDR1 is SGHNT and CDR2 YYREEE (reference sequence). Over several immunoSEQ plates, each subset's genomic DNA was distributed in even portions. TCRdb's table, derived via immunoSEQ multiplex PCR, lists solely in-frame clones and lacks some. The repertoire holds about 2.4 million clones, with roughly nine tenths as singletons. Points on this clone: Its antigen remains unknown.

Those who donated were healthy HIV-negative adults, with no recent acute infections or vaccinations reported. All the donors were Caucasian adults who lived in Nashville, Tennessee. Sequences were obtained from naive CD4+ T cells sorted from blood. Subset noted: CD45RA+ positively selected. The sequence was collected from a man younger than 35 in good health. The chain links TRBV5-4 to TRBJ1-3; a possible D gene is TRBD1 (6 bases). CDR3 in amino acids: CASSWGQGNTIYF. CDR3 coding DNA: TGTGCCAGCAGCTGGGGACAAGGAAACACCATATATTTT.